This T cell receptor beta chain was captured in a study of blood T cell repertoires in COVID-19. About the research overall: Collection of acute and convalescent COVID-19 samples took place in the United States, Italy and Spain. T cells, B-cell-depleted T cells, or PBMCs supplied cDNA or gDNA.

The CDR3 has 13 residues. Trimming took 2 bases from V and 1 from J, leaving 6 bases between them. Looked up from germline, CDR1 is SGHKS and CDR2 is YYEKEE (reference sequence). Original handling: Amplification of reference gene primers provided the estimated nucleated cell counts. TCRdb's table, derived via immunoSEQ multiplex PCR, lists solely in-frame clones and lacks some. V and J calls and clone size are given by that table; D and trimming were obtained from the DNA. The data hold about 260,000 clones, with about 80% observed a single time. The sequenced material came from peripheral blood. The chain joins TRBV5-5 to TRBJ2-5; a weak D match, TRBD1 (5 bases). This clonotype was obtained from a human donor in a cohort sampled during active COVID-19. The CDR3 sequence is CASSFQGQETQYF. The CDR3 nucleotides read TGTGCCAGCAGCTTCCAGGGCCAAGAGACCCAGTACTTC.